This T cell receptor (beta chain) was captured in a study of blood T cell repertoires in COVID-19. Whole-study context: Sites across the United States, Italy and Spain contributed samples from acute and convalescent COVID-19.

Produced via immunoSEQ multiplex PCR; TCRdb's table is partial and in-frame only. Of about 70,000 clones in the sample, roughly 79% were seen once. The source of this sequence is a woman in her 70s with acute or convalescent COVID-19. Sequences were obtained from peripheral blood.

The CDR3 region is CASSLTGGAGQPQHF. The CDR3 bases are TGTGCCAGCAGCCTTACAGGGGGCGCGGGTCAGCCCCAGCATTTT. V and J are TRBV9 and TRBJ1-5; 9 bases are a match to TRBD1. The CDR3 is 15 amino acids. Trimming at V came to 4 bases and at J to 6 bases, leaving 8 bases not matched to a gene. CDR1 SGDLS and CDR2 YYNGEE come from the germline V gene.